These T cell receptor beta chains were read from a single sample in a study of Ad26.COV2.S vaccination and SARS-CoV-2 variants. Measured with immunoSEQ multiplex PCR; TCRdb has only the in-frame clones, and not every one. Among roughly 500,000 clones, roughly 85% were seen once, and the ten largest hold roughly 13%. Specimen: peripheral blood, collected in a trial of Ad26.COV2.S vaccine versus placebo. The receptor set was obtained from a person between 18 and 65 years old who received the Ad26.COV2.S COVID-19 vaccine or a placebo. The CDR3 runs from the conserved cysteine through the conserved F or W.

v_gene	j_gene	CDR3aa
TRBV10-2	TRBJ2-7	CASSELGTGGEQYF
TRBV27	TRBJ2-7	CASSRDPSGASYEQYF
TRBV9	TRBJ2-7	CASSPHQGDYEQYF
TRBV7-9	TRBJ1-4	CASSVGTGQAPGLFF
TRBV5-4	TRBJ1-4	CASSSATGTGAQKLFF
TRBV30	TRBJ2-2	CAWSVRRSSELFF
TRBV11-3	TRBJ2-1	CASSPPGTSLNEQFF
TRBV4-2	TRBJ2-2	CASSQDLGQGFEELFF
TRBV6-2/TRBV6-3	TRBJ2-1	CASSYRPDNEQFF
TRBV7-9	TRBJ2-1	CASSLGLYNEQFF
TRBV12-3/TRBV12-4	TRBJ1-1	CASSLAGFTEAFF
TRBV10-3	TRBJ1-2	CAISEDWTANYGYTF
TRBV19	TRBJ2-3	CASRRGPTDTQYF
TRBV28	TRBJ2-7	CASSLLVSYEQYF
TRBV29-1	TRBJ2-5	CSVVEGRETQYF
TRBV28	TRBJ1-2	CASSLLGQGYTF
TRBV6-2/TRBV6-3	TRBJ2-6	CASSPGQFSGANVLTF
TRBV9	TRBJ1-6	CASSLLHGGDSPLHF
TRBV19	TRBJ2-3	CATSGSSINPDTQYF
TRBV5-4	TRBJ2-3	CASKPRGLSTDTQYF
TRBV7-2	TRBJ2-7	CASSGGWEEQYF
TRBV30	TRBJ2-1	CATTLGGSNGKQFF
TRBV7-7	TRBJ1-3	CASSLGYRLGLASGNTIYF
TRBV30	TRBJ1-5	CAWSVPNQPQHF
TRBV11-2	TRBJ2-3	CASSFTSSVPDTQYF
TRBV7-9	TRBJ2-2	CASSLVTPRGTGELFF
TRBV11-2	TRBJ2-1	CASSLGSGTLSSYNEQFF
TRBV6-6	TRBJ1-1	CASSYAETTEAFF
TRBV5-1	TRBJ2-7	CASSLARQGGEQYF
TRBV14	TRBJ2-7	CASSHGDEQYF
TRBV28	TRBJ2-7	CASCLWGNEQYF
TRBV7-2	TRBJ2-4	CASSTWTGLAKNIQYF
TRBV28	TRBJ2-3	CASSLSGGPLSTDTQYF
TRBV24-1	TRBJ1-1	CATSDSDSPNTEAFF
TRBV28	TRBJ1-5	CASSTRRNQPQHF
TRBV28	TRBJ2-2	CASLGLAGAIGELFF
TRBV18	TRBJ1-1	CASSPVFPATSGAFF
TRBV3-1/TRBV3-2	TRBJ2-3	CASSHSVHSTGITDTQYF
TRBV28	TRBJ2-1	CASSRAMQQFF
TRBV19	TRBJ1-5	CASMIPGPSTIGGPQHF
TRBV9	TRBJ1-2	CASSVASGLHYGYTF
TRBV5-1	TRBJ2-6	CASSSTASGANVLTF
TRBV15	TRBJ2-1	CATREGTSGIYNEQFF
TRBV3-1/TRBV3-2	TRBJ2-3	CASSQGTGADTQYF
TRBV27	TRBJ2-1	CASSPSPRGSGGEQFF
TRBV11-3	TRBJ2-2	CASSLGGSTGELFF
TRBV5-1	TRBJ2-1	CASSLSRGWEQFF
TRBV30	TRBJ1-6	CAWMSESQHSPLHF
TRBV5-8	TRBJ1-5	CASSFDTSNQPQHF
TRBV5-1	TRBJ2-3	CASSLSGLGTDTQYF
TRBV5-6	TRBJ1-1	CASSGGLPGGAFF
TRBV5-1	TRBJ1-3	CASSLDGGQNTIYF
TRBV27	TRBJ1-1	CASSFSDSLNTEAFF
TRBV29-1	TRBJ2-1	CSVDPGYTYNEQFF